This entry describes one T cell receptor (beta chain). As yet, its antigen is unknown. This entry belongs to a study of T-cell reconstitution after alpha-beta-depleted transplantation in children. Using unique molecular identifiers, the investigators prepared the TCRbeta library. MiXCR, applied by TCRdb to the PCR reads, yields one record per CDR3 protein. The repertoire holds 440,000 or so distinct CDR3 sequences, with 43% as singletons. Germline V gives CDR1 DFQATT, CDR2 SNEGSKA (reference sequence). This CDR3 has 13 residues. Findings and caveats of the study: T-cell counts and diversity at one year following transplant were attributed mainly to newly produced T cells. Two months or so post-transplant, alpha-beta T cells reportedly derived from several hundred expanded graft clones.

The chain is built from TRBV20-1 and TRBJ2-7; D possibly corresponds to TRBD1 (6 bases). The specimen comprised PBMCs, sampled before TCRalphabeta/CD19-depleted stem cell transplant. This clonotype was obtained from a girl aged 2 to 10 with aplastic anemia, due to receive a stem cell transplant. Here the CDR3 reads CSAVQGSSYEQYF. In DNA form, the CDR3 reads TGCAGCGCCGTACAGGGAAGCTCCTACGAGCAGTACTTC.